A single sample is the source of the 27 T cell receptor beta chains below, sequenced in a study of T cells after yellow fever vaccination. MiXCR, run by TCRdb on the 5' RACE reads, gives a single entry per CDR3 protein. There are 400,000 or so distinct CDR3 sequences in the sample; about 9.9% occur only once, and around 20% lies in the top ten. This sample comprised PBMCs, obtained on the day of the first yellow fever vaccination. Receptor source: a man aged 18 to 30 who received the YFV17D yellow fever vaccine.

The CDR3: CASSLRDYPPAQYF. The CDR3 region has the DNA TGTGCCAGCAGTTTAAGGGACTACCCACCGGCCCAGTACTTC. This rearrangement joins TRBV12-3 or TRBV12-4 to TRBJ2-5, with 7 bases fitting TRBD2. V was pared by 2 bases and J by 9 bases, with 9 bases of the junction left unmatched. The CDR3 runs to 14 residues.

The CDR3 here is CASSLSMSSYEQYF. The CDR3 DNA reads TGTGCCAGCAGCTTATCGATGAGCTCCTACGAGCAGTACTTC. The chain carries TRBV7-2 and TRBJ2-7; D is unclear. CDR1 is SGHTA, CDR2 FQGNSA, per germline. This CDR3 is built from 14 residues. Trimming took off 2 bases at V and 0 bases at J, with 8 bases between the two ends.

The genes are TRBV12-3 or TRBV12-4 and TRBJ2-1, with D tentatively TRBD2 (6 bases). Trimming pared 3 bases from V and 8 bases from J, leaving 14 bases between. This CDR3 comprises 14 residues. The CDR3 spells CASSFRGFGDEQFF. Written as DNA, the CDR3 is TGTGCCAGCAGTTTTCGGGGGTTCGGAGATGAGCAGTTCTTC.

The rearrangement links TRBV7-3 to TRBJ2-3, with TRBD2 matching 8 bases. The trim removed 5 bases at V and 4 bases at J, leaving 8 bases unmatched. Germline V gene lookup returns CDR1 SGHTA and CDR2 FQGTGA. The CDR3 has 15 amino acids. For the CDR3, the DNA is TGTGCCAGCAGCGCGGGACTAGGGGTCCCAGATACGCAGTATTTT. Protein sequence: CASSAGLGVPDTQYF.

V usage is TRBV14 and J usage is TRBJ2-1; 14 nucleotides align to TRBD2. CDR3 length: 19 amino acids. Germline CDR1 is SGHDN and CDR2 is FVKESK. The J segment lost 2 bases and the V segment lost 1 base, leaving 7 bases of the junction unmatched. Here the CDR3 reads CASSQGTSGGLLPYNEQFF. CDR3 nucleotides: TGTGCCAGCAGCCAAGGGACTAGCGGGGGGCTTCTTCCCTACAATGAGCAGTTCTTC.

The chain links TRBV19 to TRBJ1-1, with 10 positions matching TRBD1. The V segment lost 4 bases and the J segment 6 bases; nucleotides outside the gene matches: 8. The CDR3 has 15 amino acids. Germline V lookup: CDR1 LNHDA, CDR2 SQIVND (reference sequence). CDR3 loop: CASSTTGTGDSEAFF. In nucleotides, the CDR3 is TGTGCCAGTAGTACGACCGGGACAGGGGACTCTGAAGCTTTCTTT.

The V gene is TRBV3-1, the J gene TRBJ1-1; D possibly corresponds to TRBD1 (5 bases). This CDR3 is built from 14 residues. Trimming removed 4 bases from V and 5 bases from J, with 14 bases in between. Germline loops: CDR1 LGHDT, CDR2 YNNKEL (reference sequence). CDR3 amino acids: CASSLLAGRTEAFF. The CDR3 DNA reads TGTGCCAGCAGCCTCCTGGCAGGGAGGACTGAAGCTTTCTTT.

The V and J genes are TRBV5-1 and TRBJ2-5, with D possibly being TRBD2 (6 bases). V shed 4 bases and J shed 7 bases, with 17 bases lying between them. Germline V lookup: CDR1 SGHRS, CDR2 YFSETQ. This CDR3 comprises 14 residues. CDR3: CASSPGPGDSTQYF. CDR3 bases: TGCGCCAGCAGCCCTGGACCGGGGGATTCGACCCAGTACTTC.

This chain uses TRBV5-1 with TRBJ2-7, with 9 nucleotides matching TRBD1. V lost 3 bases to trimming and J lost 6 bases; unmatched junction nucleotides: 10. CDR1 SGHRS and CDR2 YFSETQ come from the germline V gene. This CDR3 is 15 amino acids long. CDR3 sequence reads: CASSYNRDRDGEQYF. The DNA of the CDR3 is TGCGCCAGCAGCTATAACCGGGACAGGGACGGCGAGCAGTACTTC.

This clonotype was recorded many times. The V gene is TRBV5-1, the J gene TRBJ2-1; D is possibly TRBD1 (5 bases). V shed 0 bases and J shed 5 bases, with 12 bases lying between them. Germline CDR1 SGHRS, CDR2 YFSETQ. CDR3 length: 15 residues. CDR3 region: CASSLEGQTNNEQFF. CDR3 sequence (DNA): TGCGCCAGCAGCTTGGAAGGACAAACTAACAATGAGCAGTTCTTC.

The table lists this clonotype with many counts. J is TRBJ1-5 and V is TRBV6-1; 8 bases align to TRBD1. The germline V gene encodes CDR1 MNHNS and CDR2 SASEGT. This CDR3 contains 13 residues. J was trimmed by 4 bases and V by 6 bases; bases with no gene match: 2. The CDR3 sequence: CASSRQGNQPQHF. As DNA, the CDR3 is TGTGCCAGCAGCCGACAGGGGAATCAGCCCCAGCATTTT.

The CDR3 DNA reads TGTGCCAGCAGTTTATTGATGGGGGAGACCCAGTACTTC. It specifies CASSLLMGETQYF. V is TRBV27 and J is TRBJ2-5; D is undetermined. The germline V and J ends were trimmed by 1 base and 5 bases, with 8 bases remaining between them. Germline loops: CDR1 MNHEY, CDR2 SMNVEV (reference sequence). This CDR3 comprises 13 residues.

J is TRBJ2-7 and V is TRBV5-4; 8 positions agree with TRBD2. Germline CDR1 reads SGHNT; CDR2 reads YYREEE (reference sequence). The CDR3 has 13 amino acids. J lost 3 bases, V lost 7 bases, and 6 bases had no gene match. The CDR3 DNA sequence: TGTGCCAGCTCCCCGGGAGGGGGCTACGAGCAGTACGTC. This codes for CASSPGGGYEQYV.

The chain employs TRBV6-1 and TRBJ2-7, with 15 bases lining up with TRBD2. V trimming: 8 bases; J trimming: 1 base; junction bases outside the gene matches: 12. The CDR3 length is 18 residues. Germline V gene data show CDR1 as MNHNS and CDR2 as SASEGT. CDR3 amino acids: CASAGGTSGGPPSYEQYF. The CDR3, as DNA: TGTGCCAGCGCGGGAGGGACTAGCGGGGGGCCACCGTCCTACGAGCAGTACTTC.

The rearrangement links TRBV2 to TRBJ2-3, with a tentative D call TRBD2 (6 bases). Germline assignment: CDR1 SNHLY and CDR2 FYNNEI. The CDR3 is 14 amino acids. Trimming took off 6 bases at V and 1 base at J, with 11 bases between the two ends. CDR3 sequence (DNA): TGTGCCAGCAGCTCTTGGAGGGGCACAGATACGCAGTATTTT. It yields the protein CASSSWRGTDTQYF.

A few counts support this clonotype. CDR3 sequence reads: CSVEDSQRPYSGANVLTF. The CDR3 DNA reads as TGCAGCGTTGAAGATTCGCAAAGGCCATACTCTGGGGCCAACGTCCTGACTTTC. This chain links TRBV29-1 with TRBJ2-6; D is uncertain. The germline CDR1 and CDR2 sequences are SQVTM and ANQGSEA. The CDR3 spans 18 residues. Trimming took off 0 bases at V and 0 bases at J, with 15 bases between the two ends.

This clonotype was counted between two and nine times. The chain joins TRBV27 to TRBJ2-1; 15 bases align to TRBD2. With V trimmed by 5 bases and J by 0 bases, 11 bases remained unmatched. The CDR3 extends over 20 amino acids. Germline V gene data show CDR1 as MNHEY and CDR2 as SMNVEV (reference sequence). The chain's CDR3 is CASSPGTSGGPIRSYNEQFF. CDR3 bases: TGTGCCAGCAGTCCGGGGACTAGCGGGGGGCCAATACGCTCCTACAATGAGCAGTTCTTC.

This clonotype was counted a few times. The chain joins TRBV5-1 to TRBJ2-4, with 7 bases that match TRBD2. J lost 8 bases, V lost 3 bases, and 5 bases had no gene match. This CDR3 contains 13 residues. Germline CDR1 reads SGHRS; CDR2 reads YFSETQ. DNA for the CDR3: TGCGCCAGCAGCTGGGGGGGAAGGGACATTCAGTACTTC. Its translation is CASSWGGRDIQYF.

This clonotype came up many times. The chain links TRBV20-1 to TRBJ2-3, with D possibly being TRBD1 or TRBD2 (6 bases each). The germline V gene has CDR1 DFQATT and CDR2 SNEGSKA (reference sequence). V gave up 5 bases and J gave up 2 bases, with 14 bases separating them. The CDR3 consists of 14 residues. In DNA form, the CDR3 reads TGCAGTGCTTCGGGGGCGGATACCACAGATACGCAGTATTTT. This sequence encodes CSASGADTTDTQYF.

There are many counts of this clonotype. The CDR3 bases are TGCAGTGCTATAACAGGGGGTTCCTATAATTCACCCCTCCACTTT. Residues: CSAITGGSYNSPLHF. The chain uses TRBV20-1 and TRBJ1-6; TRBD1 matches 8 bases. From germline, CDR1 is DFQATT and CDR2 SNEGSKA (reference sequence). Trimming removed 4 bases from V and 1 base from J; junction bases left unmatched: 3. The CDR3 covers 15 residues.

This clonotype was counted a few times. CDR3 sequence reads: CASSPDRPTNTEAFF. Written as DNA, the CDR3 is TGCGCCAGCAGCCCGGACAGACCAACGAACACTGAAGCTTTCTTT. The rearrangement links TRBV5-1 to TRBJ1-1; D perhaps matches TRBD1 (6 bases). This CDR3 contains 15 residues. Trimming removed 4 bases from V and 1 base from J, with 14 bases in between. Germline loops: CDR1 SGHRS, CDR2 YFSETQ.

The chain employs TRBV4-2 and TRBJ2-7, with 15 bases fitting TRBD2. Germline V CDR1 and CDR2: LGHNA, YNFKEQ. V shed 2 bases, J shed 5 bases, and the junction held 7 bases outside the gene matches. The CDR3 is 17 residues long. This CDR3 reads CASSQQGLAGGLNEQYF. For the CDR3, the DNA is TGTGCCAGCAGCCAACAAGGACTAGCGGGGGGGCTGAACGAGCAGTACTTC.

This clonotype has only a few counts. The chain is built from TRBV5-1 and TRBJ2-6, with TRBD1 matching over 7 bases. Per germline, CDR1 SGHRS and CDR2 YFSETQ. The CDR3 covers 17 residues. Trimming removed 3 bases from V and 0 bases from J; junction bases left unmatched: 6. The CDR3 region is CASSYSTGRSGANVLTF. Written as DNA, the CDR3 is TGCGCCAGCAGCTACTCGACAGGGCGCTCTGGGGCCAACGTCCTGACTTTC.

The sample holds a few counts of this clonotype. V and J are TRBV5-1 and TRBJ1-2; 8 nucleotides agree with TRBD1. V shed 4 bases, J shed 1 base, and the junction held 3 bases outside the gene matches. CDR3 size: 14 residues. Germline V gene data show CDR1 as SGHRS and CDR2 as YFSETQ. This CDR3 reads CASSGGQVNYGYTF. The CDR3 nucleotides read TGCGCCAGCAGCGGGGGACAGGTTAACTATGGCTACACCTTC. Full variable domain (rest looked up from reference TRBV5-1 and TRBJ1-2): KAGVTQTPRYLIKTRGQQVTLSCSPISGHRSVSWYQQTPGQGLQFLFEYFSETQRNKGNFPGRFSGRQFSNSRSEMNVSTLELGDSALYLCASSGGQVNYGYTFGSGTRLTVV.

This clonotype showed up just a few times. The chain couples TRBV16 to TRBJ1-3; maybe TRBD1 (5 bases). The V end lost 4 bases, the J end lost 0 bases, and 16 bases lay between the germline ends. CDR1 is KGHSY and CDR2 is FQNENV in the germline V gene. The CDR3 is made up of 17 amino acids. The CDR3 DNA reads as TGTGCCAGCAGCCGGGGGTACCGCGGGCCCTCTGGAAACACCATATATTTT. Encoded protein: CASSRGYRGPSGNTIYF.

This clonotype was observed many times. The chain joins TRBV6-5 to TRBJ2-3; TRBD1 is a possible D gene (5 bases). This CDR3 has 15 amino acids. Trimming stripped 1 base from V and 6 bases from J, with 14 bases between. The germline V gene has CDR1 MNHEY and CDR2 SVGAGI. CDR3 protein: CASSYLGATQDTQYF. Written as DNA, the CDR3 is TGTGCCAGCAGTTACTTAGGGGCCACCCAGGATACGCAGTATTTT.

This clonotype was observed a few times. V usage is TRBV5-1 and J usage is TRBJ2-7; no clear D gene. Germline CDR1 reads SGHRS; CDR2 reads YFSETQ. V gave up 0 bases and J gave up 0 bases, with 7 bases separating them. This CDR3 is 14 amino acids long. This chain's CDR3 is CASSLASSSYEQYF. As DNA, the CDR3 is TGCGCCAGCAGCTTGGCCTCGAGCTCCTACGAGCAGTACTTC.